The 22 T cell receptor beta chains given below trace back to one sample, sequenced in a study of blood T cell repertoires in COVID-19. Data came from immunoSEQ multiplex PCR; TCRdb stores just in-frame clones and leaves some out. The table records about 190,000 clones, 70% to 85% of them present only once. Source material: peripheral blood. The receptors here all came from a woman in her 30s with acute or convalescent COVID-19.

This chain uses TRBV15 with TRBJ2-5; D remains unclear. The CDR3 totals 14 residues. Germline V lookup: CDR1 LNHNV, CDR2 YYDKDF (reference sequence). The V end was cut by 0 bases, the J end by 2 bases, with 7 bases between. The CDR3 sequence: CATSRDHFQETQYF. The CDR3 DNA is TGTGCCACCAGCAGAGATCACTTTCAAGAGACCCAGTACTTC.

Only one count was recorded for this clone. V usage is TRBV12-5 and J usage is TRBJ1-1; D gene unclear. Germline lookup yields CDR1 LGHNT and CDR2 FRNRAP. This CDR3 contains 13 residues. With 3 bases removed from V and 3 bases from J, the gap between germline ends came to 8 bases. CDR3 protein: CASGFLGDTEAFF. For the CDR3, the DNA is TGTGCTAGTGGTTTCCTGGGAGACACTGAAGCTTTCTTT. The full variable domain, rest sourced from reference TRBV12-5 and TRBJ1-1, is DARVTQTPRHKVTEMGQEVTMRCQPILGHNTVFWYRQTMMQGLELLAYFRNRAPLDDSGMPKDRFSAEMPDATLATLKIQPSEPRDSAVYFCASGFLGDTEAFFGQGTRLTVV.

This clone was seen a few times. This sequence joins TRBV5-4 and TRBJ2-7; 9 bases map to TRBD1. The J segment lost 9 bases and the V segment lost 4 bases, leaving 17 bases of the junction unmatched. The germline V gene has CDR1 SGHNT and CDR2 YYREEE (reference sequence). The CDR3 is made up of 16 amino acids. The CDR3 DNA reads TGTGCCAGCAGCAGGTTACCGGGACAGGGTGCAACAGGGCAGTACTTC. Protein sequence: CASSRLPGQGATGQYF.

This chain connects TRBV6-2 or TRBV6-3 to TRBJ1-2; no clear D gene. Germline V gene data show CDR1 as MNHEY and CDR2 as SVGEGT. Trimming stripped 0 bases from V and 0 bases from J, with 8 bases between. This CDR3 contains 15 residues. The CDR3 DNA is TGTGCCAGCAGTTACTCCGGGGAAGCTAACTATGGCTACACCTTC. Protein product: CASSYSGEANYGYTF.

CDR3 bases: TGTGCCATCAGTGAGAACAGGTTGGATGGCTACACCTTC. Protein: CAISENRLDGYTF. The chain uses TRBV10-3 and TRBJ1-2; possibly TRBD1 for D (5 bases). This CDR3 is 13 amino acids long. Germline-derived CDR1 and CDR2 are ENHRY and SYGVKD. Trimming stripped 2 bases from V and 6 bases from J, with 10 bases between.

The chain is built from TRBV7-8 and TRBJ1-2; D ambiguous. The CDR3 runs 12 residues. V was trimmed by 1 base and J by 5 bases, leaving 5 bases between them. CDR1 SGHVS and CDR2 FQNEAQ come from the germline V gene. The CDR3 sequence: CASSLGGYGYTF. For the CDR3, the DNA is TGTGCCAGCAGCTTAGGCGGATATGGCTACACCTTC.

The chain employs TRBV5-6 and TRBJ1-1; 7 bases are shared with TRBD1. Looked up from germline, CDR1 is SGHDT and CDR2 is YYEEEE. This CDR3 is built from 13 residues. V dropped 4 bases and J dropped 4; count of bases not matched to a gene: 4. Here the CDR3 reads CASSPGTATEAFF. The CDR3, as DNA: TGTGCCAGCAGCCCCGGGACAGCCACTGAAGCTTTCTTT.

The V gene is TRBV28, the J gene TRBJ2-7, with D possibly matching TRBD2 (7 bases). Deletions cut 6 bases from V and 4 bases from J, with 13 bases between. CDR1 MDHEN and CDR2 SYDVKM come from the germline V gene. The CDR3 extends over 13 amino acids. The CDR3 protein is CASSKGGQYEQYF. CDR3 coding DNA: TGTGCCAGCAGCAAGGGGGGGCAGTACGAGCAGTACTTC.

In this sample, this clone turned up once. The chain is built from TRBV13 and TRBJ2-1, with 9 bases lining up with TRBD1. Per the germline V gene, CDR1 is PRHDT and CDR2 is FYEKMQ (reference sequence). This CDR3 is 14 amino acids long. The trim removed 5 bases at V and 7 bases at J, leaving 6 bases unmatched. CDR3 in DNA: TGTGCCAGCAGCCCTCGGACAGGGGAAAATGAGCAGTTCTTC. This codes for CASSPRTGENEQFF.

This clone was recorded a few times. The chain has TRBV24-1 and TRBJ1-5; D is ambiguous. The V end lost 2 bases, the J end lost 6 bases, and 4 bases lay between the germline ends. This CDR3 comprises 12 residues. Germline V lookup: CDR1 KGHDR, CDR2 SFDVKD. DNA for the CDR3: TGTGCCACCAGTGATTCCCGTCAGCCCCAGCATTTT. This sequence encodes CATSDSRQPQHF.

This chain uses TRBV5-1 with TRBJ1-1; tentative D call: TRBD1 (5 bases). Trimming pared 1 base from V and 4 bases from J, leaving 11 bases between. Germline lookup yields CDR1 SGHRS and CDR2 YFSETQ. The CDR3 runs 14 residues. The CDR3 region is CASSLQGYGTEAFF. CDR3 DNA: TGCGCCAGCAGCTTGCAGGGTTACGGCACTGAAGCTTTCTTT.

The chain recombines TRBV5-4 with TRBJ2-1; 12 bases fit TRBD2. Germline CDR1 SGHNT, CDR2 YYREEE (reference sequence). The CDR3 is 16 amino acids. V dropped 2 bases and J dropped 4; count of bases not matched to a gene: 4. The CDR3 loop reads CASSFGTSGPYNEQFF. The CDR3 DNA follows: TGTGCCAGCAGCTTCGGGACTAGCGGGCCATACAATGAGCAGTTCTTC.

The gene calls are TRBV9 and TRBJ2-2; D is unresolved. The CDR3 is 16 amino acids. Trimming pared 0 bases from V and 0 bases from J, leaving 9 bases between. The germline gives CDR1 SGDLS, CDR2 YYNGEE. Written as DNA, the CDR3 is TGTGCCAGCAGCGTAGATCCAGGCTCGAACACCGGGGAGCTGTTTTTT. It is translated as CASSVDPGSNTGELFF.

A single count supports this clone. CDR3 bases: TGTGCCAGTAGTATTGGTCAGAACACAGATACGCAGTATTTT. Translation gives CASSIGQNTDTQYF. This chain links TRBV19 with TRBJ2-3, with no clear D. The CDR3 contains 14 residues. Germline V gene lookup returns CDR1 LNHDA and CDR2 SQIVND (reference sequence). Between the trimmed V and J ends, which lost 3 bases and 2 bases, there was a span of 9 bases.

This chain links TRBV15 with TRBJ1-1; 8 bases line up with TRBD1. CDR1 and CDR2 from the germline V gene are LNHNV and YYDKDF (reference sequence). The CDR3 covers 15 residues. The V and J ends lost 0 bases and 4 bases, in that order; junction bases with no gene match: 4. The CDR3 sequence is CATSREGTGGTEAFF. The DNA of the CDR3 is TGTGCCACCAGCAGAGAGGGTACAGGGGGCACTGAAGCTTTCTTT.

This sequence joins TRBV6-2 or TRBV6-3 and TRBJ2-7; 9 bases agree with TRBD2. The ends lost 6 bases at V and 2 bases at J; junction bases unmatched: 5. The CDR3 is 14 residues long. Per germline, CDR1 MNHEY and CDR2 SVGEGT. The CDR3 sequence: CASSRLAVTYEQYF. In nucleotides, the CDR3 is TGTGCCAGCAGCCGACTAGCGGTTACCTACGAGCAGTACTTC.

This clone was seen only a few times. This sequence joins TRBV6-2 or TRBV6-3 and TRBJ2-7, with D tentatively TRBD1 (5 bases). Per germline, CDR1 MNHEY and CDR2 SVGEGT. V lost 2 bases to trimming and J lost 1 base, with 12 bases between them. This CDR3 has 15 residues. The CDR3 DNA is TGTGCCAGCAGTTACCGGCAGGGCGAATCCTACGAGCAGTACTTC. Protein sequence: CASSYRQGESYEQYF.

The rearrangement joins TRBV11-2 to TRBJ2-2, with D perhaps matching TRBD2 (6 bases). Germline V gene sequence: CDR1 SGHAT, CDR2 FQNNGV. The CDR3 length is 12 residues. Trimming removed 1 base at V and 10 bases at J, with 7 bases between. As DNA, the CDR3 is TGTGCCAGCAGCTTAGGGGGGGAGGAGCTGTTTTTT. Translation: CASSLGGEELFF.

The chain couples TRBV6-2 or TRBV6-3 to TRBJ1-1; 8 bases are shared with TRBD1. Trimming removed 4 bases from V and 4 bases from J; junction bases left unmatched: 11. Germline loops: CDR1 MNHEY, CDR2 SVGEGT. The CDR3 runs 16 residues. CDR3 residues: CASSSILSGGGTEAFF. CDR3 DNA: TGTGCCAGCAGTTCCATACTTTCAGGGGGCGGCACTGAAGCTTTCTTT.

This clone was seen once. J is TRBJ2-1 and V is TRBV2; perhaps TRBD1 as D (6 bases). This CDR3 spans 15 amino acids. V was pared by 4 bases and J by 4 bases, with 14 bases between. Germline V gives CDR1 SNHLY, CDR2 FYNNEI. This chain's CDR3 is CASSGTQGSYNEQFF. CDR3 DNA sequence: TGTGCCAGCAGTGGGACGCAGGGGTCGTACAATGAGCAGTTCTTC.

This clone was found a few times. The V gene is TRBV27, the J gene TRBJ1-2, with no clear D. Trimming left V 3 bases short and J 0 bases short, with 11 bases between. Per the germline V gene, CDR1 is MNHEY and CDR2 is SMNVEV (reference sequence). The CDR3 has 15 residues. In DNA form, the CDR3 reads TGTGCCAGCAGTTTTTACGCGGGCACTAACTATGGCTACACCTTC. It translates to CASSFYAGTNYGYTF.

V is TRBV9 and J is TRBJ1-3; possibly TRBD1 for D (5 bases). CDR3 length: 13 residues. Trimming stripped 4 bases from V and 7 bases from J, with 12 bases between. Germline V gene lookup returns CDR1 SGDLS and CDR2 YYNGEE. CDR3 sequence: CASSTQTANTIYF. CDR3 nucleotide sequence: TGTGCCAGCAGCACCCAGACAGCGAACACCATATATTTT. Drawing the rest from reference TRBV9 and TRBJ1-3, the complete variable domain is DSGVTQTPKHLITATGQRVTLRCSPRSGDLSVYWYQQSLDQGLQFLIQYYNGEERAKGNILERFSAQQFPDLHSELNLSSLELGDSALYFCASSTQTANTIYFGEGSWLTVV.